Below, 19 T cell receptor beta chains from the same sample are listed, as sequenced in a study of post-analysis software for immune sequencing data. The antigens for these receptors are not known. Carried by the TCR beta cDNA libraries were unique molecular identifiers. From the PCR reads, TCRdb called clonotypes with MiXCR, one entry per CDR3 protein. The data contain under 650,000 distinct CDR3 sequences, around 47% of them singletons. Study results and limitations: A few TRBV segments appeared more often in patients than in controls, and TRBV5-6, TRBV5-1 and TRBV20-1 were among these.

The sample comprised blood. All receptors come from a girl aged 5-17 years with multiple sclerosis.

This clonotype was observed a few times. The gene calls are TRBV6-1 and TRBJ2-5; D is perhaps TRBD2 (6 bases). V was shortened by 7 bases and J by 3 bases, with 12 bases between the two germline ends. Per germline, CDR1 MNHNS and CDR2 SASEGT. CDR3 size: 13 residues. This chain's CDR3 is CASKWRGEETQYF. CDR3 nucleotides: TGTGCCAGCAAGTGGCGGGGAGAAGAGACCCAGTACTTC.

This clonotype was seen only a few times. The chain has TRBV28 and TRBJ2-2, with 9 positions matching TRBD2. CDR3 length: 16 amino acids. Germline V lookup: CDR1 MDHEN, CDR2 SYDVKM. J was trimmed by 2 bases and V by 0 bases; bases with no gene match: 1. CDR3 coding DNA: TGTGCCAGCAGTTTATGGCGGGAGGGTAACACCGGGGAGCTGTTTTTT. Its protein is CASSLWREGNTGELFF. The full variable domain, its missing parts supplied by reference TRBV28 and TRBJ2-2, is DVKVTQSSRYLVKRTGEKVFLECVQDMDHENMFWYRQDPGLGLRLIYFSYDVKMKEKGDIPEGYSVSREKKERFSLILESASTNQTSMYLCASSLWREGNTGELFFGEGSRLTVL.

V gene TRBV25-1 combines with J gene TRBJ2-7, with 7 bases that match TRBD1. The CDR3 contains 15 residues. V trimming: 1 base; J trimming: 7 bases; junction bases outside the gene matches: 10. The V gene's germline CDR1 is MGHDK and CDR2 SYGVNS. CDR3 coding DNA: TGTGCCAGCAGTGAATCCCACAGGGGCCTGTCGGAGCAGTACTTC. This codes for CASSESHRGLSEQYF.

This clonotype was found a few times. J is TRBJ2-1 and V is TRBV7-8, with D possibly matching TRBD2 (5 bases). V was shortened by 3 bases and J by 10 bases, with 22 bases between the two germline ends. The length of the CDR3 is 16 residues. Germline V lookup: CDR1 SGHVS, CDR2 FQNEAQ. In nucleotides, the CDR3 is TGTGCCAGCAGCTTTACGCGGGTAGTCGTGAGCAAGGAGCAGTTCTTC. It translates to CASSFTRVVVSKEQFF.

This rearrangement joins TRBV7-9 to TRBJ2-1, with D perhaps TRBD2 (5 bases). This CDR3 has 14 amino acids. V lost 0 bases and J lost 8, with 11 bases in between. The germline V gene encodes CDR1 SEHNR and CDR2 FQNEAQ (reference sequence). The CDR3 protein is CASSLAGAGDEQFF. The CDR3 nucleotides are TGTGCCAGCAGCTTAGCGGGAGCTGGGGATGAGCAGTTCTTC. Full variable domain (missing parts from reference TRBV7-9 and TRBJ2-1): DTGVSQNPRHKITKRGQNVTFRCDPISEHNRLYWYRQTLGQGPEFLTYFQNEAQLEKSRLLSDRFSAERPKGSFSTLEIQRTEQGDSAMYLCASSLAGAGDEQFFGPGTRLTVL.

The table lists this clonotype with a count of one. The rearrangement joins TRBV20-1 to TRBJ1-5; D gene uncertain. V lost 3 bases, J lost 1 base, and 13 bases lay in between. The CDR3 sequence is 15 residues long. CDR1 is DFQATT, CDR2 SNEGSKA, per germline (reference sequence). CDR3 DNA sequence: TGCAGTGCTAGTTCACGGACCGAGAGCAATCAGCCCCAGCATTTT. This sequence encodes CSASSRTESNQPQHF.

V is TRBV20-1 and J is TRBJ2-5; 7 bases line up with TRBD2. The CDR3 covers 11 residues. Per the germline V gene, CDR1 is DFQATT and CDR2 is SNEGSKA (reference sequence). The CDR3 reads CSLLGGETQYF. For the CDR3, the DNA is TGCAGCTTATTGGGGGGGGAGACCCAGTACTTC.

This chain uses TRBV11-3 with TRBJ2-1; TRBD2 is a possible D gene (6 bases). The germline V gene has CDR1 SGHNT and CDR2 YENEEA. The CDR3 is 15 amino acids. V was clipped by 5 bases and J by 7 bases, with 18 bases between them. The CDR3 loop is CASSPRRGVGNEQFF. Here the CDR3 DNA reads TGTGCCAGCAGCCCGAGACGCGGGGTGGGGAATGAGCAGTTCTTC. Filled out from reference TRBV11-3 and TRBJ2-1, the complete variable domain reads EAGVVQSPRYKIIEKKQPVAFWCNPISGHNTLYWYLQNLGQGPELLIRYENEEAVDDSQLPKDRFSAERLKGVDSTLKIQPAELGDSAVYLCASSPRRGVGNEQFFGPGTRLTVL.

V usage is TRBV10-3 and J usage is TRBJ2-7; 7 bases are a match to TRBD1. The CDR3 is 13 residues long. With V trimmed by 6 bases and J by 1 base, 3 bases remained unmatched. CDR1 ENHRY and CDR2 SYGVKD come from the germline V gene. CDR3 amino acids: CAISQGQSYEQYF. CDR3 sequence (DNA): TGTGCCATCAGCCAGGGACAGTCCTACGAGCAGTACTTC.

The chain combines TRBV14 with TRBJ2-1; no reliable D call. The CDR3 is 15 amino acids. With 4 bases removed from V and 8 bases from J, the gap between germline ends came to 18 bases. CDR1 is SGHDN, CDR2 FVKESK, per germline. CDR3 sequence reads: CASSPFVTWIYEQFF. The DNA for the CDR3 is TGTGCCAGCAGCCCCTTTGTCACCTGGATCTATGAGCAGTTCTTC.

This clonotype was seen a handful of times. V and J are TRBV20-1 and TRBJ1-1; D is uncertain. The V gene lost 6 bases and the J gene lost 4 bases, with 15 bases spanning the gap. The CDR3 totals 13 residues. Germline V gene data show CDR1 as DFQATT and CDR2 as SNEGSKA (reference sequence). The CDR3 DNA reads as TGCAGTGCCGCGACGGACGGCTTCACTGAAGCTTTCTTT. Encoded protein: CSAATDGFTEAFF.

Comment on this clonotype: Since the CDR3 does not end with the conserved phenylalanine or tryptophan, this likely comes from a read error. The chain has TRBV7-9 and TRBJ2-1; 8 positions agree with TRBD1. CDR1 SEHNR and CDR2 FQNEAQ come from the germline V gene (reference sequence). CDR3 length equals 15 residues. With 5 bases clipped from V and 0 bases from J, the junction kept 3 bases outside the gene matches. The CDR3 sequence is CASSRTGRSYNEQFV. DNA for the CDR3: TGTGCCAGCAGCCGGACAGGGCGCTCCTACAATGAGCAGTTCGTC.

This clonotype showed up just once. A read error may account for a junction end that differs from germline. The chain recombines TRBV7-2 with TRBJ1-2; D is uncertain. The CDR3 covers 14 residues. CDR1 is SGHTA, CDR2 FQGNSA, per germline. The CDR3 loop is CAGSRNGANYGYTF. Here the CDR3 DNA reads TGTGCCGGCAGCCGGAACGGAGCTAACTATGGCTACACCTTC. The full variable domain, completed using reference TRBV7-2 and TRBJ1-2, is GAGVSQSPSNKVTEKGKDVELRCDPISGHTALYWYRQSLGQGLEFLIYFQGNSAPDKSGLPSDRFSAERTGGSVSTLTIQRTQQEDSAVYLCAGSRNGANYGYTFGSGTRLTVV.

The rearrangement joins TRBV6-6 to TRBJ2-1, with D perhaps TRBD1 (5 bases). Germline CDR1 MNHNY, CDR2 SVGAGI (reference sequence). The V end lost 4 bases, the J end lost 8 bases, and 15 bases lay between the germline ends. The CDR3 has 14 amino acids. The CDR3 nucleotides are TGTGCCAGCAGTTCCGCAACCCTAGGGGATGAGCAGTTCTTC. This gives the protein CASSSATLGDEQFF.

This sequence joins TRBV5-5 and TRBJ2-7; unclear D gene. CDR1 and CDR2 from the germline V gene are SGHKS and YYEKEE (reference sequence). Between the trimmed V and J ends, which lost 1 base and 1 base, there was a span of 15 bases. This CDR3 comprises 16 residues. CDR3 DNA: TGTGCCAGCAGCTTGCACCGGGCTCCGGGTTCCTACGAGCAGTACTTC. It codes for CASSLHRAPGSYEQYF.

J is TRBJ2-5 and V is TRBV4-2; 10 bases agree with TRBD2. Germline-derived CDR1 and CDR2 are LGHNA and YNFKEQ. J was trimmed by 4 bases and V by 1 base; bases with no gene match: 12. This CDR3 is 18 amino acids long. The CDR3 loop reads CASSQVTLLAGASETQYF. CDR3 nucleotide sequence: TGTGCCAGCAGCCAAGTTACCCTGCTAGCGGGAGCGTCAGAGACCCAGTACTTC.

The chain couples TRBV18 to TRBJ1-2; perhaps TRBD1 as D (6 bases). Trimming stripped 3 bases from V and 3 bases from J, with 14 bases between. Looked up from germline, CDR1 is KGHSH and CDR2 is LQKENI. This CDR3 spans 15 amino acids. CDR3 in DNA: TGTGCCAGCTCACCCAGGGGACCCCGCGACTATGGCTACACCTTC. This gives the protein CASSPRGPRDYGYTF.

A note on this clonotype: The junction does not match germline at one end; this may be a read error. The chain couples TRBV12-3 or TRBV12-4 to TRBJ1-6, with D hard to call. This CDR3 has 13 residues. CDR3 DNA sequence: TGTGCCAGCAGTTTAGAAAGGAGTTCACCCCGCCACTTT. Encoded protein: CASSLERSSPRHF.

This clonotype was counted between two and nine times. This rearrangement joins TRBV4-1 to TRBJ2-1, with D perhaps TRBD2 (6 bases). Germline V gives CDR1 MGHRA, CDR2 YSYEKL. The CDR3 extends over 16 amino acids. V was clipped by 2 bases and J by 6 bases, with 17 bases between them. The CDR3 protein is CASSQIRLVVVNEQFF. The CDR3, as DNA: TGCGCCAGCAGCCAAATTAGACTAGTGGTGGTCAATGAGCAGTTCTTC.